Listed below are T cell receptor beta chains from one sample, sequenced in a study of human CD8 memory T cell subsets. TCRdb reanalyzed the 5' RACE reads, giving one entry per CDR3 protein sequence and no DNA. This listing includes approximately 5,000 distinct CDR3 sequences. Sequencing was done on a sample of CD8+ effector memory T cells (TEM) sorted from PBMCs. The receptors were sampled from a human donor in good health. Each CDR3 is given with its conserved first and last residue. The order of the fields is CDR3 protein, J gene, CDR3 length, V gene, clone size. Rows may omit the clone size; those that give it use once, few, many or a size class.

cdr3_aa: CASSGQQSTDTQYF
j_call: TRBJ2-3
cdr3_length: 14
v_call: TRBV19
clone_size: .

cdr3_aa: CASSDRANTGELFF
j_call: TRBJ2-2
cdr3_length: 14
v_call: TRBV6-4
clone_size: .

cdr3_aa: CSARLRESEQYF
j_call: TRBJ2-7
cdr3_length: 12
v_call: TRBV20-1
clone_size: .

cdr3_aa: CASSRQGANNEQFF
j_call: TRBJ2-1
cdr3_length: 14
v_call: TRBV6-4
clone_size: medium-sized

cdr3_aa: CASSRTEENSPLHF
j_call: TRBJ1-6
cdr3_length: 14
v_call: TRBV6-6
clone_size: .

cdr3_aa: CAISEPGLAGQETQYF
j_call: TRBJ2-5
cdr3_length: 16
v_call: TRBV10-3
clone_size: .

cdr3_aa: CASSYRVGYEQYF
j_call: TRBJ2-7
cdr3_length: 13
v_call: TRBV6-5
clone_size: .

cdr3_aa: CASSYSLSESQYF
j_call: TRBJ2-5
cdr3_length: 13
v_call: TRBV19
clone_size: medium-sized

cdr3_aa: CASSMTDSSYEQYF
j_call: TRBJ2-7
cdr3_length: 14
v_call: TRBV5-1
clone_size: large

cdr3_aa: CSVRTSDYNEQFF
j_call: TRBJ2-1
cdr3_length: 13
v_call: TRBV20-1
clone_size: .

cdr3_aa: CASSYSNYEQYF
j_call: TRBJ2-7
cdr3_length: 12
v_call: TRBV28
clone_size: medium-sized

cdr3_aa: CASMSRTSGRGEQFF
j_call: TRBJ2-1
cdr3_length: 15
v_call: TRBV6-6
clone_size: .

cdr3_aa: CASSPGDSDLYGYTF
j_call: TRBJ1-2
cdr3_length: 15
v_call: TRBV7-9
clone_size: .

cdr3_aa: CASRPELLAGPYEQYF
j_call: TRBJ2-7
cdr3_length: 16
v_call: TRBV6-2/TRBV6-3
clone_size: .

cdr3_aa: CASSPSGGALAQYF
j_call: TRBJ2-7
cdr3_length: 14
v_call: TRBV7-3
clone_size: .

cdr3_aa: CASSLGPDRAYEQYF
j_call: TRBJ2-7
cdr3_length: 15
v_call: TRBV28
clone_size: .

cdr3_aa: CASSYGVTGGGYEQYF
j_call: TRBJ2-7
cdr3_length: 16
v_call: TRBV6-6
clone_size: .

cdr3_aa: CASSFLSRGEDTQYF
j_call: TRBJ2-3
cdr3_length: 15
v_call: TRBV7-8
clone_size: .

cdr3_aa: CASSPAGGAHYEQYF
j_call: TRBJ2-7
cdr3_length: 15
v_call: TRBV5-6
clone_size: .

cdr3_aa: CASGTSGASGELFF
j_call: TRBJ2-2
cdr3_length: 14
v_call: TRBV6-4
clone_size: .

cdr3_aa: CAWGTGGYEQYF
j_call: TRBJ2-7
cdr3_length: 12
v_call: TRBV30
clone_size: .

cdr3_aa: CASSGVAGRRYNEQFF
j_call: TRBJ2-1
cdr3_length: 16
v_call: TRBV7-6
clone_size: .

cdr3_aa: CSAFLAVEGGLGNEQFF
j_call: TRBJ2-1
cdr3_length: 17
v_call: TRBV20-1
clone_size: .

cdr3_aa: CASRVQGGDTGELFF
j_call: TRBJ2-2
cdr3_length: 15
v_call: TRBV6-4
clone_size: medium-sized

cdr3_aa: CASSLNHIEGSYNEQFF
j_call: TRBJ2-1
cdr3_length: 17
v_call: TRBV7-9
clone_size: .

cdr3_aa: CASSQEGTEPYEQYF
j_call: TRBJ2-7
cdr3_length: 15
v_call: TRBV4-2
clone_size: medium-sized

cdr3_aa: CASSQGIDQPQHF
j_call: TRBJ1-5
cdr3_length: 13
v_call: TRBV6-1
clone_size: .

cdr3_aa: CASSSADTQPQHF
j_call: TRBJ1-5
cdr3_length: 13
v_call: TRBV6-2/TRBV6-3
clone_size: .

cdr3_aa: CASSQGTPETGELFF
j_call: TRBJ2-2
cdr3_length: 15
v_call: TRBV4-2
clone_size: .

cdr3_aa: CASSQDSGNTIYF
j_call: TRBJ1-3
cdr3_length: 13
v_call: TRBV4-3
clone_size: .

cdr3_aa: CASSEGTHNEQFF
j_call: TRBJ2-1
cdr3_length: 13
v_call: TRBV6-4
clone_size: medium-sized

cdr3_aa: CASSDSSGGTDTQYF
j_call: TRBJ2-3
cdr3_length: 15
v_call: TRBV2
clone_size: medium-sized

cdr3_aa: CSARSAAGDADEQYF
j_call: TRBJ2-7
cdr3_length: 15
v_call: TRBV20-1
clone_size: .

cdr3_aa: CASSLRQAYEQYF
j_call: TRBJ2-7
cdr3_length: 13
v_call: TRBV5-6
clone_size: .

cdr3_aa: CASSDSSGGNNEQFF
j_call: TRBJ2-1
cdr3_length: 15
v_call: TRBV6-4
clone_size: .

cdr3_aa: CASSLEVSYEQYF
j_call: TRBJ2-7
cdr3_length: 13
v_call: TRBV5-5
clone_size: .

cdr3_aa: CASSGIGTKGYNEQFF
j_call: TRBJ2-1
cdr3_length: 16
v_call: TRBV12-3/TRBV12-4
clone_size: .

cdr3_aa: CASSWTSDRQGTQYF
j_call: TRBJ2-5
cdr3_length: 15
v_call: TRBV27
clone_size: .

cdr3_aa: CATSSGTGDYNEQFF
j_call: TRBJ2-1
cdr3_length: 15
v_call: TRBV15
clone_size: medium-sized

cdr3_aa: CASSPGYSGGGQETQYF
j_call: TRBJ2-5
cdr3_length: 17
v_call: TRBV6-4
clone_size: .

cdr3_aa: CASSHGQVSESLVRTQYF
j_call: TRBJ2-5
cdr3_length: 18
v_call: TRBV18
clone_size: .

cdr3_aa: CASSLGGRSSYNEQFF
j_call: TRBJ2-1
cdr3_length: 16
v_call: TRBV27
clone_size: .

cdr3_aa: CASSWITEAFF
j_call: TRBJ1-1
cdr3_length: 11
v_call: TRBV7-9
clone_size: .

cdr3_aa: CASSYTGTGAFLHQPQHF
j_call: TRBJ1-5
cdr3_length: 18
v_call: TRBV6-2/TRBV6-3
clone_size: .

cdr3_aa: CASSERTGSSYEQYF
j_call: TRBJ2-7
cdr3_length: 15
v_call: TRBV6-1
clone_size: .

cdr3_aa: CATSGDDLGDVNEQFF
j_call: TRBJ2-1
cdr3_length: 16
v_call: TRBV15
clone_size: .

cdr3_aa: CASSEGGGGNQPQHF
j_call: TRBJ1-5
cdr3_length: 15
v_call: TRBV10-1
clone_size: .

cdr3_aa: CASSPQLGTGNGYTF
j_call: TRBJ1-2
cdr3_length: 15
v_call: TRBV7-2
clone_size: .

cdr3_aa: CASSQEGSGSGANVLTF
j_call: TRBJ2-6
cdr3_length: 17
v_call: TRBV4-3
clone_size: .

cdr3_aa: CASSPHSVLAGNEQYF
j_call: TRBJ2-7
cdr3_length: 16
v_call: TRBV7-8
clone_size: .

cdr3_aa: CASSESSPSEQYF
j_call: TRBJ2-7
cdr3_length: 13
v_call: TRBV25-1
clone_size: .

cdr3_aa: CASSDNSVDTQYF
j_call: TRBJ2-3
cdr3_length: 13
v_call: TRBV6-4
clone_size: .

cdr3_aa: CASSSSTMPGTGDHEQFF
j_call: TRBJ2-1
cdr3_length: 18
v_call: TRBV13
clone_size: .